The table lists the clone carrying this T cell receptor beta chain with a count of one. Its matching antigen is unknown. Produced via immunoSEQ multiplex PCR; TCRdb's table is partial and in-frame only. Of about 32,000 clones detected, 71% appear once; the ten largest clones hold approximately 0.49%. The data belong to a study of STAT5B mutations in CD4+ large granular lymphocyte leukemia. Findings and limits, study-wide: Without putative leukemic clones, patient CD4-sorted repertoires remained more clonal than healthy CD4+ repertoires.

V lost 5 bases and J lost 2; bases outside the gene matches: 5. This CDR3 contains 14 residues. Germline CDR1 and CDR2: GTSNPN and SVGIG (reference sequence). The rearrangement joins TRBV30 to TRBJ1-2; 10 positions match TRBD1. The specimen was CD4+ T cells from blood buffy coats. The clonotype comes from a human donor in good health. DNA of the CDR3: TGTGCCTGGTCCCCGGGACAGGGGAACTATGGCTACACCTTC. The encoded protein is CAWSPGQGNYGYTF. Combining the CDR3 with reference TRBV30 and TRBJ1-2 gives the whole variable domain SQTIHQWPATLVQPVGSPLSLECTVEGTSNPNLYWYRQAAGRGLQLLFYSVGIGQISSEVPQNLSASRPQDRQFILSSKKLLLSDSGFYLCAWSPGQGNYGYTFGSGTRLTVV.